One sample yielded the 19 T cell receptor beta chains listed below, sequenced in a study of identical twins. TCRdb re-called the 5' RACE reads with MiXCR, one entry per CDR3 protein. The table has 1,800,000 or so distinct CDR3 sequences, about 32% seen once. Sequencing used cord blood. These receptors came from a newborn girl in good health.

This clonotype was seen only a few times. CDR3: CASSPPGLAEHNEQFF. CDR3 sequence (DNA): TGTGCCAGCAGCCCCCCGGGACTAGCGGAGCACAATGAGCAGTTCTTC. V and J are TRBV7-8 and TRBJ2-1; 11 bases fit TRBD2. Germline V lookup: CDR1 SGHVS, CDR2 FQNEAQ. The ends lost 5 bases at V and 5 bases at J; junction bases unmatched: 8. The CDR3 consists of 16 residues. The complete variable domain, with remaining parts taken from reference TRBV7-8 and TRBJ2-1, reads GAGVSQSPRYKVAKRGQDVALRCDPISGHVSLFWYQQALGQGPEFLTYFQNEAQLDKSGLPSDRFFAERPEGSVSTLKIQRTQQEDSAVYLCASSPPGLAEHNEQFFGPGTRLTVL.

This clonotype was observed a few times. V gene TRBV25-1 combines with J gene TRBJ1-2; TRBD1 matches at 7 bases. The CDR3 runs to 16 residues. Germline V gene sequence: CDR1 MGHDK, CDR2 SYGVNS. The J segment lost 4 bases and the V segment lost 4 bases, leaving 12 bases of the junction unmatched. The CDR3 nucleotides read TGTGCCAGCAGTGCATACGACAGGGCTTACAGCTATGGCTACACCTTC. This translates into CASSAYDRAYSYGYTF.

The rearrangement joins TRBV11-1 to TRBJ2-1; the match to TRBD2 covers 9 bases. Germline CDR1 SGHAT, CDR2 FQDESV (reference sequence). The V gene end was trimmed by 0 bases and the J gene end by 6 bases; junction bases not matched to a gene: 9. The CDR3 has 17 amino acids. The CDR3: CASSLARLAGRFNEQFF. DNA of the CDR3: TGTGCCAGCAGCTTAGCTAGGCTAGCGGGAAGATTCAATGAGCAGTTCTTC.

The chain joins TRBV20-1 to TRBJ2-7; D not resolved. V gave up 6 bases and J gave up 4 bases, with 19 bases separating them. The CDR3 is made up of 14 amino acids. Germline V gene lookup returns CDR1 DFQATT and CDR2 SNEGSKA (reference sequence). The CDR3 nucleotides read TGCAGTGCCCCAGACAAGGTCCTCCTTTACGAGCAGTACTTC. Translated, it gives CSAPDKVLLYEQYF.

V usage is TRBV7-2 and J usage is TRBJ2-3; D is unclear. The CDR3 runs to 14 residues. CDR1 and CDR2 from the germline V gene are SGHTA and FQGNSA. Trimming pared 1 base from V and 6 bases from J, leaving 11 bases between. As DNA, the CDR3 is TGTGCCAGCAGCTTAGGTCTTACGCCCGATACGCAGTATTTT. This translates into CASSLGLTPDTQYF.

The chain links TRBV12-3 or TRBV12-4 to TRBJ1-1; 8 bases align to TRBD1. Trimming removed 6 bases from V and 7 bases from J; junction bases left unmatched: 4. The CDR3 covers 12 residues. The chain's CDR3 is CASSRGQGEAFF. CDR3 coding DNA: TGTGCCAGCAGCCGTGGACAGGGTGAAGCTTTCTTT.

V gene TRBV7-8 combines with J gene TRBJ2-7, with 12 bases identical to TRBD2. Trimming removed 1 base from V and 5 bases from J; junction bases left unmatched: 6. The CDR3 contains 16 residues. Per germline, CDR1 SGHVS and CDR2 FQNEAQ. The CDR3 DNA is TGTGCCAGCAGCTTAGGGGCTAGCGGGAGGGTTCACGAGCAGTACTTC. This codes for CASSLGASGRVHEQYF.

The chain uses TRBV20-1 and TRBJ2-1; 7 positions agree with TRBD2. V dropped 6 bases and J dropped 3; count of bases not matched to a gene: 8. The CDR3 sequence is 14 residues long. Germline V gene lookup returns CDR1 DFQATT and CDR2 SNEGSKA (reference sequence). As DNA, the CDR3 is TGCAGTGCAGAGACTAGCAGCCTCTACAATGAGCAGTTCTTC. Residues: CSAETSSLYNEQFF.

This clonotype was found a few times. The J gene is TRBJ1-5, the V gene TRBV28; 7 bases are a match to TRBD1. V shed 6 bases and J 4 bases; nucleotides not matched to a gene: 6. The CDR3 sequence is 14 residues long. The V gene's germline CDR1 is MDHEN and CDR2 SYDVKM. The CDR3 protein is CASRQTGRNQPQHF. The CDR3 nucleotides read TGTGCCAGCAGGCAGACAGGGAGAAATCAGCCCCAGCATTTT.

V gene TRBV5-1 combines with J gene TRBJ2-1; D may be TRBD2 (5 bases). V gave up 3 bases and J gave up 10 bases, with 17 bases separating them. The CDR3 is 14 residues long. Per germline, CDR1 SGHRS and CDR2 YFSETQ. The CDR3 nucleotides are TGCGCCAGCAGCTCTGAAGTTGGCTCGGGGGAGCAGTTCTTC. Translated, it gives CASSSEVGSGEQFF.

Only a few counts were recorded for this clonotype. The chain has TRBV20-1 and TRBJ2-6; no firm D call. There are 17 residues in the CDR3. Germline CDR1 DFQATT, CDR2 SNEGSKA (reference sequence). The germline V and J ends were trimmed by 1 base and 0 bases, with 13 bases remaining between them. The CDR3 spells CSARVLGSHSGANVLTF. The CDR3 DNA sequence: TGCAGTGCTAGAGTACTGGGATCCCACTCTGGGGCCAACGTCCTGACTTTC.

This clonotype was counted only a few times. The gene calls are TRBV11-2 and TRBJ2-4, with TRBD1 identical over 8 bases. Judging by the DNA end, TRBJ2-7 fits better; the J call may be wrong. The CDR3 contains 15 residues. The V gene's germline CDR1 is SGHAT and CDR2 FQNNGV. The CDR3 loop reads CASSPRTGMRGEQYF. CDR3 DNA: TGTGCCAGCAGCCCCCGGACAGGGATGAGAGGCGAGCAGTACTTC.

The rearrangement uses TRBV20-1 and TRBJ2-3, with 10 bases that match TRBD2. The CDR3 length is 17 residues. In germline, CDR1 is DFQATT, CDR2 SNEGSKA (reference sequence). Trimming cost V 1 base and J 4 bases; bases outside gene matches: 11. The DNA for the CDR3 is TGCAGTGCTAGAGGCCCCTCTAGCGGGAGAGTCGCAGATACGCAGTATTTT. Its translation is CSARGPSSGRVADTQYF.

This chain links TRBV28 with TRBJ2-3; TRBD2 aligns across 13 bases. The ends lost 2 bases at V and 10 bases at J; junction bases unmatched: 6. The CDR3 loop spans 15 amino acids. CDR1 is MDHEN and CDR2 is SYDVKM in the germline V gene. CDR3 DNA: TGTGCCAGCAGTTTAGATGGACTAGCGGGAGCTTCGCAGTATTTT. Translation: CASSLDGLAGASQYF.

This clonotype came up a few times. The chain has TRBV12-3 or TRBV12-4 and TRBJ2-5; a possible D gene is TRBD1 (6 bases). Trimming shortened V by 7 bases and J by 4 bases, and 16 bases separated the two germline ends. This CDR3 spans 14 amino acids. The CDR3 spells CASTLAGAVETQYF. The CDR3 nucleotides read TGTGCCAGCACCTTGGCAGGGGCGGTAGAGACCCAGTACTTC.

Comments on this clonotype: A read error may account for a junction end that differs from germline. The CDR3 spells CAGSRLYTSGGKLQETQYF. The CDR3 region has the DNA TGTGCCGGCAGCCGATTGTATACTAGCGGGGGAAAACTCCAAGAGACCCAGTACTTC. The rearrangement uses TRBV7-6 and TRBJ2-5, with TRBD2 matching 11 bases. Germline CDR1 SGHVS, CDR2 FNYEAQ. This CDR3 has 19 residues.

This chain joins TRBV12-3 or TRBV12-4 and TRBJ1-6; 10 bases are shared with TRBD1. After removal of 7 bases from V and 10 bases from J, the junction contained 10 bases not matched to a gene. The CDR3 extends over 15 amino acids. The CDR3 loop reads CASTRRTGGRSPLHF. The CDR3 DNA reads TGTGCCAGCACCCGAAGGACAGGGGGTAGGTCACCCCTCCACTTT.

The chain combines TRBV24-1 with TRBJ1-2; D is unclear. V dropped 3 bases and J dropped 8 bases, with 9 bases sitting between them. Germline assignment: CDR1 KGHDR and CDR2 SFDVKD. The CDR3 runs to 12 residues. The CDR3: CATSDPREGYTF. The CDR3 DNA is TGTGCCACCAGTGATCCGAGGGAAGGCTACACCTTC.

The chain recombines TRBV27 with TRBJ1-2; possible D gene TRBD1, 5 bases. CDR3 size: 17 residues. The V end was cut by 5 bases, the J end by 4 bases, with 23 bases between. CDR1 and CDR2 from the germline V gene are MNHEY and SMNVEV (reference sequence). CDR3 sequence (DNA): TGTGCCAGCAGTCCAGGGAAAGGCCCCCCGGGCTTCTATGGCTACACCTTC. It specifies CASSPGKGPPGFYGYTF.